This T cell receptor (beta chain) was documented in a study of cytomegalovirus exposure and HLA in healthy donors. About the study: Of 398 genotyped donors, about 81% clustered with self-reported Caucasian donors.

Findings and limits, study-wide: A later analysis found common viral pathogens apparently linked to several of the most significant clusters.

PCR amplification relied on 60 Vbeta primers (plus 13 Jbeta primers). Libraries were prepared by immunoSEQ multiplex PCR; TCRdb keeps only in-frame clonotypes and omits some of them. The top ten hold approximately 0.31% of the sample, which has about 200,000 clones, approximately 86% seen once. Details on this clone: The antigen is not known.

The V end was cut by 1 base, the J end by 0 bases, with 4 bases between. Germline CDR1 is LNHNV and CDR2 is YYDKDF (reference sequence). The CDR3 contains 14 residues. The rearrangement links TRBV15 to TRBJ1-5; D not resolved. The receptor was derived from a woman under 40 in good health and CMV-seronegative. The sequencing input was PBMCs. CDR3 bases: TGTGCCACCAGCAGAGTTAATAGCAATCAGCCCCAGCATTTT. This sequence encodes CATSRVNSNQPQHF.